This T cell receptor (beta chain) was obtained from a study of blood T cell repertoires in COVID-19. Overall study: Specimens from acute and convalescent COVID-19 originated in the United States, Italy and Spain. Sample material is recorded as cDNA or gDNA derived from T cells, B-cell-depleted T cells, or PBMCs.

This clone is medium-sized in the sample. The CDR3 has 15 amino acids. CDR1 is KGHDR, CDR2 SFDVKD, per germline. Between the trimmed V and J ends, which lost 5 bases and 3 bases, there was a span of 12 bases. Methods used by the authors: Quantification of nucleated cells was approximated via reference gene primer amplification. The assay was immunoSEQ multiplex PCR, and TCRdb's table has in-frame clones only and misses some. V, J and clone size are those of that table, while D and trimming were read from the DNA. The repertoire holds about 42,000 clones, 85% seen once, with 5.4% in the top ten. The TCR originated in a man aged 45-60 years with active COVID-19. This rearrangement joins TRBV24-1 to TRBJ2-2; D is unclear. The sequenced sample consisted of peripheral blood. Here the CDR3 reads CATSAMESDTGELFF. DNA of the CDR3: TGTGCCACCAGTGCCATGGAGTCTGACACCGGGGAGCTGTTTTTT.